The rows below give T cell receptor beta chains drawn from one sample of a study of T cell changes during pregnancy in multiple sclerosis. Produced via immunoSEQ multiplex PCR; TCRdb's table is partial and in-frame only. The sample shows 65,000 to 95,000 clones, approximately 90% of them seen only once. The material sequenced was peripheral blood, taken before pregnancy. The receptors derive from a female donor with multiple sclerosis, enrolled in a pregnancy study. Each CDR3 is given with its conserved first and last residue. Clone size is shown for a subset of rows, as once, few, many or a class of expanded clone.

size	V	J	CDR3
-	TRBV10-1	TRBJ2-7	CASSDSGGAREQYF
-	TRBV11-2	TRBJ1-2	CASKEGGAWGYGYTF
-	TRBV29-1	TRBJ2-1	CSVQGLRGEQFF
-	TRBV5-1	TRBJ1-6	CASQPGQYNSPLHF
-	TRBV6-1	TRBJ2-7	CASSLAGDRGYEQYF
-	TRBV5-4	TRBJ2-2	CASSSEVANTGELFF
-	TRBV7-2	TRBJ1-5	CASSLSGIYSNQPQHF
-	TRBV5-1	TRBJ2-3	CASSLGLAWSTDTQYF
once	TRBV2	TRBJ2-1	CASSEGDLSGRGYNEQFF
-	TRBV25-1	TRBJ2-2	CASNRVTGELFF
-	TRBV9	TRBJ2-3	CASSVERGGYTQYF
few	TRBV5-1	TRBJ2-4	CASSPGEEGSIQYF
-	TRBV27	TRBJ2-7	CASSQGTAYEQYF
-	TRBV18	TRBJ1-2	CASSPTTGGAGAGYTF
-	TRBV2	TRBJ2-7	CASSQYPQGGYEQYF
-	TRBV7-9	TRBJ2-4	CASSSDREADIQYF
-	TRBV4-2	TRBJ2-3	CASSQDAAFLTDTQYF
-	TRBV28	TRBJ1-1	CASSPKYTEAFF
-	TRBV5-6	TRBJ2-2	CASSFRGRDTGELFF
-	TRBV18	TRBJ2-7	CASSPGQGDYEQYF
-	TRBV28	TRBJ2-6	CASSLLKEGASGANVLTF
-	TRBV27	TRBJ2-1	CASSLGTVNEQFF
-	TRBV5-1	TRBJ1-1	CASSLAPRQAAFF
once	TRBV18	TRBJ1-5	CASSQTGTAPPRPQHF
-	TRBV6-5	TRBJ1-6	CASSYWGETNSPLHF
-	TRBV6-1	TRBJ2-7	CASSEVAGNRYEQYF
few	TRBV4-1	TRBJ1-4	CASSQDGDRGHEKLFF
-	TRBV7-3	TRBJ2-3	CASSLGGVADTQYF
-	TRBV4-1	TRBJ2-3	CASSRIWLAGGPDTQYF
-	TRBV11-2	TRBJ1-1	CASSPGGDTEAFF
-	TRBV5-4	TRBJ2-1	CASSLEGYEQFF
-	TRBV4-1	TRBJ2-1	CASSQYRANEQFF
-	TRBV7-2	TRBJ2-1	CASSLEPGVPQFF
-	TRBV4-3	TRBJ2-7	CASSQVRTSLSLEQYF
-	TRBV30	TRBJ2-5	CASDRGFQETQYF
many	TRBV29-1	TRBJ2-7	CSVEGLPGRYEQYF
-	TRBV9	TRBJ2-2	CASSVATGIDTGELFF
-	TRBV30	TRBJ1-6	CAWSVRAIYQNSPLHF
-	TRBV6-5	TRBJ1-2	CASSYSFVTGNGYTF
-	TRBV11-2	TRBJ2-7	CASRLTGGGPYEQYF
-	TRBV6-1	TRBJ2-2	CASSDRGPPGELFF
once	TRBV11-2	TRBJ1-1	CASSLEEAGEFTEAFF
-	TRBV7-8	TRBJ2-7	CASSLDLPGLAEYYF
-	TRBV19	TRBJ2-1	CASSIRDTYNEQFF
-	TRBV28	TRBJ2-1	CASRGEQGKFF